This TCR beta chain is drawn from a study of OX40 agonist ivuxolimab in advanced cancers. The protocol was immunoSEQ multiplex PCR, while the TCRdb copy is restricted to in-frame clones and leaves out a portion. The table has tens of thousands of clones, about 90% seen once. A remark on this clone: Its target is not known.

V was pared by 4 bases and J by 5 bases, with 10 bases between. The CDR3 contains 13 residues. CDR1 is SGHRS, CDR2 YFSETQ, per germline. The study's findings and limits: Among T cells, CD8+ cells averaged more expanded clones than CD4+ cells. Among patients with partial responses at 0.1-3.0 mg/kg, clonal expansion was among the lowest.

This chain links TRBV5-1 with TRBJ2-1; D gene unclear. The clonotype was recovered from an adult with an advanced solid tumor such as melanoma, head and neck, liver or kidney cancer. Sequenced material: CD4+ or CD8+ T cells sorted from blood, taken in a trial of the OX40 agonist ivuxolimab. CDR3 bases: TGCGCCAGCAGCCCCCCGTCGGACAATGAGCAGTTCTTC. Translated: CASSPPSDNEQFF. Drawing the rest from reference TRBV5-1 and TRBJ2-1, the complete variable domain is KAGVTQTPRYLIKTRGQQVTLSCSPISGHRSVSWYQQTPGQGLQFLFEYFSETQRNKGNFPGRFSGRQFSNSRSEMNVSTLELGDSALYLCASSPPSDNEQFFGPGTRLTVL.